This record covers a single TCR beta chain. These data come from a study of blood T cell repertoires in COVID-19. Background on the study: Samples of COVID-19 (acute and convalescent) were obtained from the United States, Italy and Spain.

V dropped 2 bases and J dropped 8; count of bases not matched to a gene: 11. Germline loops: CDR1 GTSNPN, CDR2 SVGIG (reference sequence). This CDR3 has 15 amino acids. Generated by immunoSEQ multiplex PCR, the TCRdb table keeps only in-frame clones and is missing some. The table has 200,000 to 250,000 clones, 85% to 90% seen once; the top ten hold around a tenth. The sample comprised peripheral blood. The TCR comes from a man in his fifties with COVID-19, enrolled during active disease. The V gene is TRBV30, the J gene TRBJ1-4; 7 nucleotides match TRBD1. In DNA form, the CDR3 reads TGTGCCTGGAGTACCGGACAGGATGTACGGGAAAAACTGTTTTTT. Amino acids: CAWSTGQDVREKLFF. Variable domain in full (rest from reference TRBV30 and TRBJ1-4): SQTIHQWPATLVQPVGSPLSLECTVEGTSNPNLYWYRQAAGRGLQLLFYSVGIGQISSEVPQNLSASRPQDRQFILSSKKLLLSDSGFYLCAWSTGQDVREKLFFGSGTQLSVL.